This T cell receptor (beta chain) is from a study of molecular identifiers for immune sequencing clone quantification. Whole-study findings and limits: Clones that exceeded 20 RNA copies held over 97% of effector molecules, yet under 1% in naive cells.

This clonotype was observed many times. The antigen is not known. Each CDR3 protein gets one entry after TCRdb re-called the PCR reads with MiXCR. The sample lists 100,000 or so distinct CDR3 sequences, around 37% occurring once. Germline V lookup: CDR1 SQVTM, CDR2 ANQGSEA. V was pared by 5 bases and J by 3 bases, with 2 bases of the junction left unmatched. The CDR3 has 12 residues. This sequence originates from a human donor in good health. Some libraries in this study had Jurkat cell RNA spiked in. This chain joins TRBV29-1 and TRBJ1-1; 8 positions match TRBD1. The sequenced material came from naive CD8+ T cells from blood, with Jurkat cell RNA spiked in. Subset specified: FACS-sorted CD8+CD4-CCR7+CD45RA+ naive T cells. CDR3 amino acids: CSVTQGDTEAFF. The DNA for the CDR3 is TGCAGCGTTACACAGGGGGACACTGAAGCTTTCTTT.